This record concerns one T cell receptor beta chain sequence. The antigen remains undetermined. The V end was cut by 3 bases, the J end by 5 bases, with 13 bases between. This CDR3 contains 13 residues. Looked up from germline, CDR1 is SQVTM and CDR2 is ANQGSEA. These data belong to a study of shared clonotypes between healthy human individuals. Whole-study results and caveats: In contrast to clonotypes shared by all four donors, non-shared clonotypes had lower generation probabilities.

Once extracted for a subset, genomic DNA was divided evenly among several immunoSEQ plates. The sorted-subset replicate PCRs were given 200 ng DNA, which is approximately 30,000 T cell genomes. Original handling: Filtering was not the same, since immunoSEQ gave junction-only sequences without quality scores. Clones were read by immunoSEQ multiplex PCR, and TCRdb kept only the in-frame ones, dropping some. V, J and clone size are taken as reported in that table, and D and trimming were inferred from the DNA itself. The sample consists of roughly 380,000 clones, just over 95% of them appearing once. The sequenced sample was memory CD8+ T cells sorted from blood. As to subset: CD45RO+ cells pooled with CCR7-negative TemRA cells. This receptor was identified in a man younger than 45 in good health. The chain employs TRBV29-1 and TRBJ1-2, with D possibly TRBD1 on 5 matching bases. The chain's CDR3 is CSVDRGDSYGYTF. The CDR3 DNA follows: TGCAGCGTTGATAGGGGAGATTCTTATGGCTACACCTTC.